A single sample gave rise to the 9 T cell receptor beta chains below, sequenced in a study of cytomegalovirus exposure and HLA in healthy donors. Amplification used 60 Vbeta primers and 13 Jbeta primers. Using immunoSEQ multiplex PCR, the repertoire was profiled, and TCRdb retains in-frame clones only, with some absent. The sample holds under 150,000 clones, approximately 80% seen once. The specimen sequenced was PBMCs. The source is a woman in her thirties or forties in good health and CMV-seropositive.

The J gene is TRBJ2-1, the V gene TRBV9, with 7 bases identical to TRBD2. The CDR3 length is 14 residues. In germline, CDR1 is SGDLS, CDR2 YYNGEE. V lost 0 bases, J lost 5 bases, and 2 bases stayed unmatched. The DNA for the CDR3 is TGTGCCAGCAGCGTAGGGACTAGGGACAATGAGCAGTTCTTC. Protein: CASSVGTRDNEQFF. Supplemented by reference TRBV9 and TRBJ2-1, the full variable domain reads DSGVTQTPKHLITATGQRVTLRCSPRSGDLSVYWYQQSLDQGLQFLIQYYNGEERAKGNILERFSAQQFPDLHSELNLSSLELGDSALYFCASSVGTRDNEQFFGPGTRLTVL.

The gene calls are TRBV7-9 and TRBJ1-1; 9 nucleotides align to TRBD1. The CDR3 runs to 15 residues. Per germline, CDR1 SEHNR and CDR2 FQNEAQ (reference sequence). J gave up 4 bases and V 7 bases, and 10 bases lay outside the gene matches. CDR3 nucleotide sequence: TGTGCCAGCAACAATGTCGGGACAGGGACCACTGAAGCTTTCTTT. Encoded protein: CASNNVGTGTTEAFF.

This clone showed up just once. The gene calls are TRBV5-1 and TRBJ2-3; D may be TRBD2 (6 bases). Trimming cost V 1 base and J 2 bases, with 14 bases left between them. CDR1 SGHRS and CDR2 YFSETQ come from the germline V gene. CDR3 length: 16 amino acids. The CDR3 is CASSLSTSISTDTQYF. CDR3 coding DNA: TGCGCCAGCAGCTTGAGCACTAGCATATCCACAGATACGCAGTATTTT. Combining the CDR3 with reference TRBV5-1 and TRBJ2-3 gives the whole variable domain KAGVTQTPRYLIKTRGQQVTLSCSPISGHRSVSWYQQTPGQGLQFLFEYFSETQRNKGNFPGRFSGRQFSNSRSEMNVSTLELGDSALYLCASSLSTSISTDTQYFGPGTRLTVL.

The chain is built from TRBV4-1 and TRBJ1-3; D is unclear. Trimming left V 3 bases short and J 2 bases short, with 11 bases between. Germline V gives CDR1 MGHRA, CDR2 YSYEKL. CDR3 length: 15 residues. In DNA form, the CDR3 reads TGCGCCAGCAGCCAGGACTGGTACCCTGGAAACACCATATATTTT. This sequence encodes CASSQDWYPGNTIYF.

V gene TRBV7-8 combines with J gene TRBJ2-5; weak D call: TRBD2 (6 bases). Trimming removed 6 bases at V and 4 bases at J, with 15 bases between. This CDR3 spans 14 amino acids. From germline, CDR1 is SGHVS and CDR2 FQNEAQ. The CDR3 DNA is TGTGCCAGCAGACTCGGCGGTAGCGGAGAGACCCAGTACTTC. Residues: CASRLGGSGETQYF.

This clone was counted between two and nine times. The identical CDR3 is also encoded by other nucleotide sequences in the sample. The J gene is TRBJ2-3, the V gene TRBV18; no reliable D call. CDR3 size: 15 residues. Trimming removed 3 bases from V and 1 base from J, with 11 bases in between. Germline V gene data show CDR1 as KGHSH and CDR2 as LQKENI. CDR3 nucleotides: TGTGCCAGCTCACCGCTCCAGGCCCGCACAGATACGCAGTATTTT. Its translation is CASSPLQARTDTQYF.

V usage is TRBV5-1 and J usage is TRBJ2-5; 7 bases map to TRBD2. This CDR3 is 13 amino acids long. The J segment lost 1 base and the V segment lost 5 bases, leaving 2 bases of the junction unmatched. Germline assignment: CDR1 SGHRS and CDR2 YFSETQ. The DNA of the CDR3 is TGCGCCAGCAGGGTAGCGGGCCAAGAGACCCAGTACTTC. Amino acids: CASRVAGQETQYF.

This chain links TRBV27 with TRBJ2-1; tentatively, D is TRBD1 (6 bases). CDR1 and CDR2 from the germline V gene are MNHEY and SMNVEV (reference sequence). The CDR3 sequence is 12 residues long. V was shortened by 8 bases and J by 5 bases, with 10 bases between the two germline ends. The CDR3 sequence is CASGRGNNEQFF. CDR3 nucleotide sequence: TGTGCCAGCGGAAGGGGGAACAATGAGCAGTTCTTC.

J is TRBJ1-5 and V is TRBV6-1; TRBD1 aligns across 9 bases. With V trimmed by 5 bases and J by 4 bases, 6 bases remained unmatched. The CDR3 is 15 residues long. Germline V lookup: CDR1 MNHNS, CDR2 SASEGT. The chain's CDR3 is CASSRTGDWNQPQHF. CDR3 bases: TGTGCCAGCAGTAGGACAGGGGATTGGAATCAGCCCCAGCATTTT.